The 31 T cell receptor beta chains below come from one sample, sequenced in a study of T cells in localized non-small cell lung cancer. This table comes from immunoSEQ multiplex PCR, and its TCRdb copy is limited to in-frame clones, with some not included. The table lists over 8,000 clones, about 91% of them singletons, with about 7.5% in the top ten. Sequencing was performed on peripheral blood, taken before any cancer treatment. The receptor source for this set is a woman aged 40 to 75 with stage I squamous cell lung carcinoma.

The V call is TRBV2, the J call TRBJ1-2; 7 positions agree with TRBD1. The germline CDR1 and CDR2 sequences are SNHLY and FYNNEI. The CDR3 covers 13 residues. The V gene end was trimmed by 4 bases and the J gene end by 6 bases; junction bases not matched to a gene: 5. The CDR3 loop is CASSGIGGDGYTF. The CDR3 DNA reads as TGTGCCAGCAGTGGGATAGGGGGCGATGGCTACACCTTC.

The chain links TRBV7-3 to TRBJ1-2; TRBD1 aligns across 10 bases. Germline CDR1 SGHTA, CDR2 FQGTGA. V lost 5 bases, J lost 10 bases, and 4 bases stayed unmatched. The CDR3 consists of 12 residues. The CDR3 nucleotides are TGTGCCAGCAGCCTGGGGACAGGGGACTACACCTTC. Its protein is CASSLGTGDYTF. The full variable domain, in which reference TRBV7-3 and TRBJ1-2 provide the parts outside the CDR3, is GAGVSQTPSNKVTEKGKYVELRCDPISGHTALYWYRQSLGQGPEFLIYFQGTGAADDSGLPNDRFFAVRPEGSVSTLKIQRTERGDSAVYLCASSLGTGDYTFGSGTRLTVV.

This chain uses TRBV6-5 with TRBJ1-1; D uncertain. The CDR3 spans 13 residues. V was pared by 2 bases and J by 1 base, with 5 bases between. Germline values: CDR1 MNHEY, CDR2 SVGAGI. This CDR3 reads CASSYRGNTEAFF. In DNA, the CDR3 is TGTGCCAGCAGTTACCGGGGGAACACTGAAGCTTTCTTT.

J is TRBJ1-1 and V is TRBV2, with D tentatively TRBD1 (6 bases). The CDR3 runs to 13 residues. Germline CDR1 and CDR2: SNHLY and FYNNEI. Trimming cost V 8 bases and J 1 base, with 11 bases left between them. The CDR3 loop reads CASVRQENTEAFF. CDR3 nucleotide sequence: TGTGCCAGCGTACGACAGGAGAACACTGAAGCTTTCTTT.

Only a few counts were recorded for this clone. The rearrangement uses TRBV29-1 and TRBJ1-1; D uncertain. Germline lookup yields CDR1 SQVTM and CDR2 ANQGSEA. V dropped 3 bases and J dropped 3 bases, with 11 bases sitting between them. The length of the CDR3 is 13 residues. The CDR3 bases are TGCAGCGTTGAGACGTCGGCCCACACTGAAGCTTTCTTT. Its protein is CSVETSAHTEAFF.

This clone occurred once. The rearrangement joins TRBV5-1 to TRBJ1-1; TRBD1 is a possible D gene (5 bases). Germline CDR1 SGHRS, CDR2 YFSETQ. V gave up 0 bases and J gave up 0 bases, with 6 bases separating them. The CDR3 has 14 amino acids. In DNA, the CDR3 is TGCGCCAGCAGCTTGGCACAGGTGAACACTGAAGCTTTCTTT. It encodes CASSLAQVNTEAFF.

This clone turned up a few times. The J gene is TRBJ1-2, the V gene TRBV6-5; D is perhaps TRBD1 (5 bases). CDR1 MNHEY and CDR2 SVGAGI come from the germline V gene. CDR3 length equals 11 residues. Trimming stripped 2 bases from V and 8 bases from J, with 6 bases between. The DNA for the CDR3 is TGTGCCAGCAGTTACGGGGGAGGCTACACCTTC. It is translated as CASSYGGGYTF.

V gene TRBV6-5 combines with J gene TRBJ2-5, with D maybe TRBD1 (6 bases). The germline V and J ends were trimmed by 5 bases and 2 bases, with 12 bases remaining between them. CDR1 MNHEY and CDR2 SVGAGI come from the germline V gene. The CDR3 loop spans 14 amino acids. CDR3 loop: CASSRPGQQETQYF. In nucleotides, the CDR3 is TGTGCCAGCAGTCGCCCGGGACAACAAGAGACCCAGTACTTC.

The chain joins TRBV2 to TRBJ2-1; 16 bases fit TRBD2. Trimming at V came to 8 bases and at J to 7 bases, leaving 5 bases not matched to a gene. The germline V gene encodes CDR1 SNHLY and CDR2 FYNNEI. The CDR3 has 15 amino acids. CDR3 DNA sequence: TGTGCCAGCGCACCGGGACTAGCGGGGGGGAATGAGCAGTTCTTC. Encoded protein: CASAPGLAGGNEQFF.

The gene calls are TRBV2 and TRBJ1-1; no reliable D call. CDR1 SNHLY and CDR2 FYNNEI come from the germline V gene. Trimming left V 0 bases short and J 1 base short, with 12 bases between. The length of the CDR3 is 16 residues. CDR3 sequence reads: CASSEATSPRNTEAFF. The CDR3 region has the DNA TGTGCCAGCAGTGAAGCGACGTCCCCGAGGAACACTGAAGCTTTCTTT.

The chain is built from TRBV7-8 and TRBJ1-6, with 8 bases fitting TRBD1. Germline V gene lookup returns CDR1 SGHVS and CDR2 FQNEAQ. V dropped 5 bases and J dropped 7; count of bases not matched to a gene: 4. The CDR3 consists of 14 residues. The CDR3 coding sequence is TGTGCCAGCAGCGCCGGACAGGGCAATTCACCCCTCCACTTT. Its translation is CASSAGQGNSPLHF.

The J gene is TRBJ2-5, the V gene TRBV7-2; 10 bases align to TRBD2. Germline trimming cut 3 bases from V and 1 base from J; bases unmatched to any gene: 2. This CDR3 is 15 amino acids long. In germline, CDR1 is SGHTA, CDR2 FQGNSA. CDR3 amino acids: CASSFSGGAQETQYF. The CDR3, as DNA: TGTGCCAGCAGCTTCAGCGGGGGGGCCCAAGAGACCCAGTACTTC.

The V gene is TRBV6-1, the J gene TRBJ2-7; 8 nucleotides align to TRBD1. Germline V gives CDR1 MNHNS, CDR2 SASEGT. J lost 3 bases, V lost 7 bases, and 5 bases had no gene match. This CDR3 is built from 13 residues. The CDR3 is CASTRDRNYEQYF. DNA of the CDR3: TGTGCCAGCACCCGGGACAGGAACTACGAGCAGTACTTC.

This chain connects TRBV5-1 to TRBJ2-7, with a tentative D call TRBD2 (7 bases). V lost 4 bases and J 3 bases, leaving 17 bases between the germline ends. Germline V gene sequence: CDR1 SGHRS, CDR2 YFSETQ. The CDR3 is 15 residues long. The CDR3 DNA reads TGCGCCAGCAGCCGTCTAACGGGGGGCTTCTACGAGCAGTACTTC. This sequence encodes CASSRLTGGFYEQYF.

A word on this clone: The same CDR3 also results from other DNA sequences found in this sample. The J gene is TRBJ1-2, the V gene TRBV6-1; D gene unclear. The CDR3 runs 12 residues. Germline V lookup: CDR1 MNHNS, CDR2 SASEGT. V lost 7 bases to trimming and J lost 1 base, with 7 bases between them. The CDR3 DNA follows: TGTGCCAGCAATGCCTTTAACTATGGCTACACCTTC. Its protein is CASNAFNYGYTF.

The rearrangement links TRBV21-1 to TRBJ1-6; the table's TRBD1 call for D was not verified on the DNA. TRBV21-1 is tagged as a pseudogene. The CDR3 sequence is 15 residues long. The CDR3 sequence is CASSRLQGVRSPLHF. The CDR3, as DNA: TGTGCCAGCAGCAGATTACAGGGAGTAAGGTCACCCCTCCACTTT.

The chain has TRBV6-5 and TRBJ1-5; TRBD1 might be the D (6 bases). In germline, CDR1 is MNHEY, CDR2 SVGAGI. This CDR3 has 13 amino acids. Trimming took off 5 bases at V and 4 bases at J, with 9 bases between the two ends. The CDR3 sequence is CASSGQWNQPQHF. Here the CDR3 DNA reads TGTGCCAGCAGTGGACAGTGGAATCAGCCCCAGCATTTT.

In its sample, this clone was seen a few times. The CDR3 sequence: CASSLDRGDTIYF. The DNA of the CDR3 is TGTGCCAGCAGCTTGGACAGGGGGGACACCATATATTTT. The rearrangement links TRBV7-9 to TRBJ1-3, with TRBD1 matching over 10 bases. This CDR3 contains 13 residues. Germline CDR1 and CDR2: SEHNR and FQNEAQ (reference sequence). Unmatched junction bases numbered 1, after V lost 3 bases and J lost 8 bases.

The chain recombines TRBV30 with TRBJ1-6; D not resolved. Germline V gives CDR1 GTSNPN, CDR2 SVGIG (reference sequence). CDR3 length equals 15 residues. Trimming stripped 4 bases from V and 4 bases from J, with 14 bases between. The CDR3 spells CAWKNGIGYNSPLHF. The CDR3 DNA follows: TGTGCCTGGAAAAATGGTATAGGGTATAATTCACCCCTCCACTTT.

This chain connects TRBV5-1 to TRBJ2-1, with TRBD2 identical over 8 bases. This CDR3 region has 15 residues. With 4 bases clipped from V and 6 bases from J, the junction kept 9 bases outside the gene matches. The germline gives CDR1 SGHRS, CDR2 YFSETQ. CDR3 in amino acids: CASSRDGTRGNEQFF. CDR3 nucleotide sequence: TGCGCCAGCAGCCGGGACGGGACTAGGGGCAATGAGCAGTTCTTC.

The CDR3 region is CASSSVPVRGGYTF. CDR3 coding DNA: TGTGCCAGCAGCTCAGTTCCCGTCCGGGGTGGCTACACCTTC. The chain couples TRBV5-6 to TRBJ1-2; D remains ambiguous. The CDR3 length is 14 residues. V dropped 3 bases and J dropped 7 bases, with 16 bases sitting between them. Germline CDR1 SGHDT, CDR2 YYEEEE.

This clone was recorded once. The V call is TRBV7-9, the J call TRBJ2-1; 9 bases line up with TRBD2. CDR1 SEHNR and CDR2 FQNEAQ come from the germline V gene (reference sequence). This CDR3 has 14 residues. J gave up 9 bases and V 3 bases, and 6 bases lay outside the gene matches. Here the CDR3 DNA reads TGTGCCAGCAGCTTGGCGGGGGGGCCCATTGAGCAGTTCTTC. Residues: CASSLAGGPIEQFF.

Written as DNA, the CDR3 is TGTGCCAGCAGTTTAATCTACCCCGGCTCTGGAAACACCATATATTTT. It translates to CASSLIYPGSGNTIYF. This rearrangement joins TRBV27 to TRBJ1-3; D ambiguous. The CDR3 runs 16 residues. The V end lost 2 bases, the J end lost 0 bases, and 11 bases lay between the germline ends. Germline CDR1 and CDR2: MNHEY and SMNVEV (reference sequence).

The chain combines TRBV7-8 with TRBJ1-1, with TRBD1 matching over 8 bases. The V gene's germline CDR1 is SGHVS and CDR2 FQNEAQ. The CDR3 is made up of 16 amino acids. V dropped 4 bases and J dropped 0; count of bases not matched to a gene: 7. The CDR3 nucleotides are TGTGCCAGCAGCTACAGGCAGGGGGCGTTGAACACTGAAGCTTTCTTT. Its translation is CASSYRQGALNTEAFF.

The chain uses TRBV27 and TRBJ1-6, with 7 bases identical to TRBD1. Unmatched junction bases numbered 2, after V lost 0 bases and J lost 0 bases. Per the germline V gene, CDR1 is MNHEY and CDR2 is SMNVEV (reference sequence). The CDR3 runs to 17 residues. CDR3 sequence (DNA): TGTGCCAGCAGTTTATCGACAGGGAGCTCCTATAATTCACCCCTCCACTTT. Protein product: CASSLSTGSSYNSPLHF.

J is TRBJ1-2 and V is TRBV5-8; no clear D. Trimming left V 1 base short and J 1 base short, with 5 bases between. Germline values: CDR1 SGHTS, CDR2 YDEGEE. The CDR3 consists of 13 residues. The CDR3: CASSLLNNYGYTF. Written as DNA, the CDR3 is TGTGCCAGCAGCTTGCTTAATAACTATGGCTACACCTTC.

This sequence joins TRBV6-5 and TRBJ2-7; D is tentatively TRBD1 or TRBD2 (5 bases each). The V and J ends lost 5 bases and 2 bases respectively, with 16 bases between them. The germline V gene has CDR1 MNHEY and CDR2 SVGAGI. The CDR3 is 15 amino acids. CDR3 bases: TGTGCCAGCAGTCCCTCTGGGGGATCCCCCTACGAGCAGTACTTC. As protein: CASSPSGGSPYEQYF.

The CDR3 region has the DNA TGTGCCAGTAGTATAGTCGGGGGGAAAGCTTTCTTT. Translation gives CASSIVGGKAFF. The genes are TRBV19 and TRBJ1-1, with D possibly matching TRBD1 (5 bases). The CDR3 extends over 12 amino acids. The V end lost 1 base, the J end lost 9 bases, and 9 bases lay between the germline ends. CDR1 and CDR2 (germline): LNHDA, SQIVND (reference sequence).

This clone came up once. The rearrangement links TRBV18 to TRBJ2-7; TRBD2 is a possible D gene (5 bases). The germline V gene has CDR1 KGHSH and CDR2 LQKENI. Deletions cut 1 base from V and 4 bases from J, with 8 bases between. This CDR3 is 13 amino acids long. The CDR3 DNA reads TGTGCCAGCTCACCACAGCGGCAATACGAGCAGTACTTC. This translates into CASSPQRQYEQYF.

V and J are TRBV2 and TRBJ1-6, with 7 bases fitting TRBD1. J lost 7 bases, V lost 3 bases, and 3 bases had no gene match. Germline CDR1 SNHLY, CDR2 FYNNEI. The CDR3 consists of 14 residues. CDR3 bases: TGTGCCAGCAGTGAGTTACAGGGGAATTCACCCCTCCACTTT. It is translated as CASSELQGNSPLHF. The full variable domain, with the rest looked up from reference TRBV2 and TRBJ1-6, is EPEVTQTPSHQVTQMGQEVILRCVPISNHLYFYWYRQILGQKVEFLVSFYNNEISEKSEIFDDQFSVERPDGSNFTLKIRSTKLEDSAMYFCASSELQGNSPLHFGNGTRLTVT.

The J gene is TRBJ1-5, the V gene TRBV7-8, with D tentatively TRBD1 (6 bases). The V end was cut by 5 bases, the J end by 5 bases, with 10 bases between. Germline lookup yields CDR1 SGHVS and CDR2 FQNEAQ. The CDR3 extends over 13 amino acids. The CDR3 region has the DNA TGTGCCAGCAGCGCGGGGGGCGATCAGCCCCAGCATTTT. It encodes CASSAGGDQPQHF.